The 26 T cell receptor beta chains in this list originate from one sample, sequenced in a study of blood T cell repertoires in COVID-19. The protocol was immunoSEQ multiplex PCR, while the TCRdb copy is restricted to in-frame clones and leaves out a portion. The table lists roughly 80,000 clones, over 90% of them singletons. The sample consisted of peripheral blood. The receptors come from a man in his fifties or sixties with acute or convalescent COVID-19.

The V call is TRBV2, the J call TRBJ1-1; TRBD1 agrees at 7 bases. The CDR3 runs 13 residues. V dropped 6 bases and J dropped 1; count of bases not matched to a gene: 2. Germline values: CDR1 SNHLY, CDR2 FYNNEI. CDR3: CASRGTENTEAFF. In nucleotides, the CDR3 is TGTGCCAGCAGGGGGACAGAGAACACTGAAGCTTTCTTT.

The gene calls are TRBV4-2 and TRBJ1-5; D remains ambiguous. The CDR3 spans 15 residues. V lost 1 base to trimming and J lost 4 bases, with 11 bases between them. The V gene's germline CDR1 is LGHNA and CDR2 YNFKEQ. The CDR3 DNA reads TGTGCCAGCAGCCAAGGTCCGGGCGGGAATCAGCCCCAGCATTTT. Translating it yields CASSQGPGGNQPQHF.

This chain links TRBV18 with TRBJ2-3, with TRBD2 as a possible D gene (5 bases). The CDR3 is made up of 14 amino acids. Germline V lookup: CDR1 KGHSH, CDR2 LQKENI. Trimming pared 6 bases from V and 0 bases from J, leaving 10 bases between. The DNA of the CDR3 is TGTGCCAGCTCCGACCGGGGTAGCACAGATACGCAGTATTTT. This sequence encodes CASSDRGSTDTQYF.

The rearrangement joins TRBV29-1 to TRBJ1-5; 7 bases line up with TRBD1. Germline values: CDR1 SQVTM, CDR2 ANQGSEA. The CDR3 has 13 residues. J gave up 7 bases and V 4 bases, and 7 bases lay outside the gene matches. The CDR3 DNA is TGCAGCGTTGGGGCAGGGGGTCAGCAGCCCCAGCATTTT. It is translated as CSVGAGGQQPQHF.

This clone was seen a few times. The chain is built from TRBV19 and TRBJ1-2; perhaps TRBD1 as D (6 bases). Germline V gene sequence: CDR1 LNHDA, CDR2 SQIVND (reference sequence). This CDR3 has 14 amino acids. The V end was cut by 5 bases, the J end by 8 bases, with 18 bases between. CDR3 protein: CASSFWDTAGGYTF. The CDR3, as DNA: TGTGCCAGTAGTTTCTGGGACACGGCCGGGGGCTACACCTTC.

The rearrangement links TRBV7-2 to TRBJ2-2; 9 bases map to TRBD2. From germline, CDR1 is SGHTA and CDR2 FQGNSA. The CDR3 has 16 residues. V gave up 1 base and J gave up 5 bases; unmatched junction bases: 5. The CDR3 sequence is CASSLEGGRVTGELFF. The CDR3 nucleotides are TGTGCCAGCAGCTTAGAAGGCGGGAGGGTTACCGGGGAGCTGTTTTTT.

The J gene is TRBJ2-3, the V gene TRBV28, with 7 bases aligning to TRBD2. Looked up from germline, CDR1 is MDHEN and CDR2 is SYDVKM. This CDR3 has 15 residues. The V gene end was trimmed by 4 bases and the J gene end by 0 bases; junction bases not matched to a gene: 4. CDR3 DNA sequence: TGTGCCAGCAGTTCTGCGGGAGCGAGCACAGATACGCAGTATTTT. Protein sequence: CASSSAGASTDTQYF.

This CDR3 is CASSVMGPYEQYF. CDR3 DNA: TGTGCCAGCAGTGTCATGGGCCCCTACGAGCAGTACTTC. The rearrangement joins TRBV2 to TRBJ2-7; D unresolved. The germline CDR1 and CDR2 sequences are SNHLY and FYNNEI. Trimming stripped 4 bases from V and 2 bases from J, with 9 bases between. The CDR3 consists of 13 residues.

The V and J genes are TRBV10-3 and TRBJ2-7, with 11 bases identical to TRBD2. The V gene end was trimmed by 6 bases and the J gene end by 2 bases; junction bases not matched to a gene: 12. The germline V gene has CDR1 ENHRY and CDR2 SYGVKD. This CDR3 has 17 amino acids. CDR3 region: CAISPGDGLAGPYEQYF. The CDR3 DNA reads TGTGCCATCAGCCCCGGGGATGGACTAGCGGGCCCCTACGAGCAGTACTTC.

The chain combines TRBV7-6 with TRBJ2-2, with 12 bases matching TRBD2. The CDR3 sequence is 17 residues long. J was trimmed by 4 bases and V by 5 bases; bases with no gene match: 8. Germline V CDR1 and CDR2: SGHVS, FNYEAQ. The CDR3 is CASSHRLAGASTGELFF. The CDR3, as DNA: TGTGCCAGCAGCCACCGACTAGCGGGAGCGAGCACCGGGGAGCTGTTTTTT.

This clone has only a few counts. J is TRBJ2-7 and V is TRBV11-2, with 12 bases lining up with TRBD2. The trim removed 5 bases at V and 2 bases at J, leaving 4 bases unmatched. The germline V gene encodes CDR1 SGHAT and CDR2 FQNNGV. The CDR3 length is 15 residues. The CDR3 is CASSPGLAGTYEQYF. CDR3 nucleotide sequence: TGTGCCAGCAGCCCCGGACTAGCGGGGACCTACGAGCAGTACTTC. The variable domain in full, with the rest retrieved from reference TRBV11-2 and TRBJ2-7, is EAGVAQSPRYKIIEKRQSVAFWCNPISGHATLYWYQQILGQGPKLLIQFQNNGVVDDSQLPKDRFSAERLKGVDSTLKIQPAKLEDSAVYLCASSPGLAGTYEQYFGPGTRLTVT.

This chain links TRBV4-2 with TRBJ2-1; 8 bases line up with TRBD2. The germline V gene encodes CDR1 LGHNA and CDR2 YNFKEQ. The CDR3 is made up of 15 amino acids. The V and J ends lost 1 base and 6 bases, in that order; junction bases with no gene match: 5. CDR3: CASSQVSGDRNEQFF. In nucleotides, the CDR3 is TGTGCCAGCAGCCAAGTTAGCGGGGATCGCAATGAGCAGTTCTTC.

The J gene is TRBJ2-5, the V gene TRBV4-2, with a possible D match to TRBD2 (7 bases). Trimming removed 2 bases at V and 2 bases at J, with 15 bases between. This CDR3 is built from 16 residues. The V gene's germline CDR1 is LGHNA and CDR2 YNFKEQ. CDR3 bases: TGTGCCAGCAGCCAACAAAAGGGGGGGGGACAAGAGACCCAGTACTTC. This gives the protein CASSQQKGGGQETQYF.

The V gene is TRBV6-2 or TRBV6-3, the J gene TRBJ2-3, with D perhaps matching TRBD1 (7 bases). The CDR3 is made up of 14 amino acids. The V end lost 5 bases, the J end lost 5 bases, and 14 bases lay between the germline ends. Germline CDR1 reads MNHEY; CDR2 reads SVGEGT. The DNA of the CDR3 is TGTGCCAGCAGTGACACCCAGGGGGGAGATACGCAGTATTTT. Its translation: CASSDTQGGDTQYF.

The V gene is TRBV7-9, the J gene TRBJ1-1, with no clear D. This CDR3 comprises 14 residues. Trimming stripped 0 bases from V and 4 bases from J, with 9 bases between. The germline V gene has CDR1 SEHNR and CDR2 FQNEAQ (reference sequence). Written as DNA, the CDR3 is TGTGCCAGCAGCTTAGCAGGATCGGGCACTGAAGCTTTCTTT. It encodes CASSLAGSGTEAFF.

The table lists this clone with a count of one. The chain employs TRBV3-1 (or the pseudogene TRBV3-2) and TRBJ1-4; no clear D gene. Germline lookup yields CDR1 LGHDT and CDR2 YNNKEL (reference sequence). The CDR3 loop spans 14 amino acids. V was clipped by 0 bases and J by 4 bases, with 6 bases between them. In nucleotides, the CDR3 is TGTGCCAGCAGCCAAGATCGCGGTAATGAAAAACTGTTTTTT. It specifies CASSQDRGNEKLFF.

This sequence joins TRBV7-8 and TRBJ2-7; 12 bases line up with TRBD1. After removal of 4 bases from V and 5 bases from J, the junction contained 3 bases not matched to a gene. The CDR3 covers 14 residues. Germline assignment: CDR1 SGHVS and CDR2 FQNEAQ. The CDR3 here is CASSSGTGGDEQYF. The CDR3 bases are TGTGCCAGCAGCTCCGGGACAGGGGGCGACGAGCAGTACTTC.

This clone is a singleton in its sample. The rearrangement uses TRBV12-3 or TRBV12-4 and TRBJ2-7, with a possible D match to TRBD2 (6 bases). The CDR3 extends over 13 amino acids. V was clipped by 2 bases and J by 4 bases, with 9 bases between them. Here the CDR3 reads CASSLSRGYEQYF. The CDR3 coding sequence is TGTGCCAGCAGTTTAAGTCGGGGGTACGAGCAGTACTTC.

The DNA of the CDR3 is TGTGCCAGCAGCCCGCCCGGGGGTACCTACGAGCAGTACTTC. Protein product: CASSPPGGTYEQYF. The V gene is TRBV25-1, the J gene TRBJ2-7; TRBD2 is a possible D gene (6 bases). V dropped 6 bases and J dropped 2 bases, with 14 bases sitting between them. The length of the CDR3 is 14 residues. Germline CDR1 MGHDK, CDR2 SYGVNS.

This rearrangement joins TRBV7-6 to TRBJ2-1; TRBD2 matches 11 bases. CDR1 is SGHVS and CDR2 is FNYEAQ in the germline V gene. Germline trimming cut 2 bases from V and 9 bases from J; bases unmatched to any gene: 9. The CDR3 length is 16 residues. The CDR3 DNA sequence: TGTGCCAGCAGCTTAAGTACACTAGCGGGAGAGGGTGAGCAGTTCTTC. This codes for CASSLSTLAGEGEQFF.

The chain recombines TRBV6-6 with TRBJ1-2; D is unclear. Germline V gene data show CDR1 as MNHNY and CDR2 as SVGAGI (reference sequence). The CDR3 loop spans 11 amino acids. Trimming removed 2 bases from V and 7 bases from J, with 5 bases in between. The CDR3 coding sequence is TGTGCCAGCAGTTACGGGAGTGGCTACACCTTC. This translates into CASSYGSGYTF.

CDR3 protein: CASSQVPDRPGEQYF. The CDR3 DNA follows: TGTGCCAGCAGCCAAGTCCCCGATCGACCGGGCGAGCAGTACTTC. The J gene is TRBJ2-7, the V gene TRBV3-1 (or the pseudogene TRBV3-2); D remains ambiguous. V lost 1 base and J 6 bases, leaving 16 bases between the germline ends. The CDR3 covers 15 residues. Germline V gene sequence: CDR1 LGHDT, CDR2 YNNKEL (reference sequence).

The rearrangement joins TRBV23-1 to TRBJ2-3, with D possibly matching TRBD1 (6 bases). TRBV23-1 is known as an ORF, though its function is uncertain. The CDR3 has 18 residues. Trimming removed 2 bases at V and 0 bases at J, with 18 bases between. The CDR3 spells CASSQTQDSPFSTDTQYF. CDR3 DNA: TGCGCCAGCAGTCAAACCCAGGACAGTCCGTTTAGCACAGATACGCAGTATTTT.

The V gene is TRBV13, the J gene TRBJ2-5; possible D gene TRBD1, 6 bases. The CDR3 is 15 amino acids. V was clipped by 5 bases and J by 1 base, with 14 bases between them. CDR1 and CDR2 from the germline V gene are PRHDT and FYEKMQ (reference sequence). CDR3 region: CASSGPGHLQETQYF. CDR3 coding DNA: TGTGCCAGCAGCGGACCGGGACACCTCCAAGAGACCCAGTACTTC.

V gene TRBV27 combines with J gene TRBJ1-5, with D possibly being TRBD1 (6 bases). The CDR3 contains 17 residues. In germline, CDR1 is MNHEY, CDR2 SMNVEV (reference sequence). V lost 6 bases, J lost 3 bases, and 21 bases lay in between. CDR3 bases: TGTGCCAGCAGGAGGGGCGGGGGGGGCGTACTCAATCAGCCCCAGCATTTT. It is translated as CASRRGGGGVLNQPQHF.

For this clone: This CDR3 is also generated by other DNA sequences in the sample. The V gene is TRBV18, the J gene TRBJ2-7, with 8 bases aligning to TRBD2. The CDR3 extends over 14 amino acids. V gave up 3 bases and J gave up 0 bases; unmatched junction bases: 1. CDR1 and CDR2 from the germline V gene are KGHSH and LQKENI. The CDR3, as DNA: TGTGCCAGCTCACCGGGGACTAGCTCCTACGAGCAGTACTTC. It specifies CASSPGTSSYEQYF. Looking up the rest from reference TRBV18 and TRBJ2-7 gives the full variable domain: NAGVMQNPRHLVRRRGQEARLRCSPMKGHSHVYWYRQLPEEGLKFMVYLQKENIIDESGMPKERFSAEFPKEGPSILRIQQVVRGDSAAYFCASSPGTSSYEQYFGPGTRLTVT.